This T cell receptor beta chain appears in the sequencing data of a study of blood T cell repertoires in COVID-19. Looking at the study overall: Samples taken during acute and convalescent COVID-19 were collected in the United States, Italy and Spain.

Germline loops: CDR1 KGHSH, CDR2 LQKENI. Losses at the gene ends were 3 bases for V and 8 bases for J; bases not matched to a gene: 4. CDR3 size: 15 residues. How the authors handled the data: Reference gene primer amplification gave estimated nucleated cell counts. Libraries were prepared by immunoSEQ multiplex PCR; TCRdb keeps only in-frame clonotypes and omits some of them. That table gives V, J and clone size, and the DNA gave D and trimming. The table lists approximately 46,000 clones, under 90% of them singletons. The table lists this clone with a count of one. This TCR came from a woman between 65 and 79 years old with acute or convalescent COVID-19. The chain has TRBV18 and TRBJ1-4, with 12 bases aligning to TRBD1. Specimen: peripheral blood. CDR3 DNA: TGTGCCAGCTCACCGGGACAGGGGGCGACGGAAAAACTGTTTTTT. Protein product: CASSPGQGATEKLFF. The whole variable domain, filled in from reference TRBV18 and TRBJ1-4, reads NAGVMQNPRHLVRRRGQEARLRCSPMKGHSHVYWYRQLPEEGLKFMVYLQKENIIDESGMPKERFSAEFPKEGPSILRIQQVVRGDSAAYFCASSPGQGATEKLFFGSGTQLSVL.